Listed here is a single T cell receptor beta chain. Its antigen is not known. Sequencing used immunoSEQ multiplex PCR; TCRdb keeps in-frame clones, though not all of them. The table has 44,000 or so clones, over 75% seen once; the top ten hold less than 25%. J was trimmed by 3 bases and V by 6 bases; bases with no gene match: 4. The CDR3 is 13 residues long. The data were obtained in a study of T cell responses to AZD1222 COVID-19 vaccine. Broader study findings: Two AZD1222 doses significantly raised spike-specific TCR breadth and depth over controls. Close to half of all spike-specific TCRs reportedly target regions of the variants that are unmutated. Repertoires were sampled only after the peak T cell response. Females made up more of the donors, who were largely white British, and clonal diversity may have come out too low.

The rearrangement joins TRBV12-3 or TRBV12-4 to TRBJ1-1; TRBD1 aligns across 7 bases. This TCR came from an adult who received the MenACWY meningococcal vaccine as a control. This specimen was peripheral blood, taken 28 days after the second dose of the MenACWY control vaccine. CDR3 amino acids: CASRGTGDTEAFF. The CDR3, as DNA: TGTGCCAGCAGGGGAACAGGGGACACTGAAGCTTTCTTT.